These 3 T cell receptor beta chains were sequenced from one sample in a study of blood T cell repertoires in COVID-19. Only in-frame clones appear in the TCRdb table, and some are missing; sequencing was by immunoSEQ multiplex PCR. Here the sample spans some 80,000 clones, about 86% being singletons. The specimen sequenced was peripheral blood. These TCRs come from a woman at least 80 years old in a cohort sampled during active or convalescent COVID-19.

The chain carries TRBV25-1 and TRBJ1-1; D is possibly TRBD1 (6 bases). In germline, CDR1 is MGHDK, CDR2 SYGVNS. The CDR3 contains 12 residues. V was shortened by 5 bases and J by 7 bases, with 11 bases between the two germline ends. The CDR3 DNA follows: TGTGCCAGCAGTACCCTACAGGGTGAAGCTTTCTTT. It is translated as CASSTLQGEAFF.

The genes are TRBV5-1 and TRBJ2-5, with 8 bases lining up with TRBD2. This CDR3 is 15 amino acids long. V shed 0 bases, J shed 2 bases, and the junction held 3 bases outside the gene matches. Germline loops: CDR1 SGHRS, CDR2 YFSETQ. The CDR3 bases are TGCGCCAGCAGCTTGGTCGGCGGGGGGCAAGAGACCCAGTACTTC. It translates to CASSLVGGGQETQYF.

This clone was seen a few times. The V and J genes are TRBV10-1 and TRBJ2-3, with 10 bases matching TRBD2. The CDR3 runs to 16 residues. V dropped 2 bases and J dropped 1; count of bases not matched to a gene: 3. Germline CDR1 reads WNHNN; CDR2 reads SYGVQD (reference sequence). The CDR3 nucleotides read TGCGCCAGCAGTGAGACGCTAGCGGGAGGCACAGATACGCAGTATTTT. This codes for CASSETLAGGTDTQYF.